This TCR beta chain was sequenced in a study of vaccination and CD4 T cells after COVID-19. The Oncomine TCR Beta short-read assay was applied to DNA of cultured CD4+ T cells. A single record per CDR3 protein comes from TCRdb applying MiXCR to the PCR reads. The table records 25,000 or so distinct CDR3 sequences, around three fifths of them present only once. Treatment described: approximately 9-day PBMC culture with coronavirus spike peptide pools or control peptides (ViraFEST assay). With regard to this clonotype: No antigen is known for it.

The TCR was taken from a human donor who had recovered from COVID-19. The sequenced material came from CD4+ T cells from blood, cultured in vitro.

CDR3: CASSSTGGRYGYTF. The CDR3 DNA follows: TGTGCCAGCAGCTCAACGGGGGGCCGCTATGGCTACACCTTC. The V call is TRBV7-3, the J call TRBJ1-2; tentatively, D is TRBD1 (6 bases). Deletions cut 4 bases from V and 4 bases from J, with 13 bases between. The CDR3 length is 14 residues. The germline gives CDR1 SGHTA, CDR2 FQGTGA. Together with reference TRBV7-3 and TRBJ1-2, the CDR3 gives the full variable domain: GAGVSQTPSNKVTEKGKYVELRCDPISGHTALYWYRQSLGQGPEFLIYFQGTGAADDSGLPNDRFFAVRPEGSVSTLKIQRTERGDSAVYLCASSSTGGRYGYTFGSGTRLTVV.